This TCR beta chain was profiled in a study of T cells in women clearing cervical HPV infection. Whole-study findings and limits: CIN3+ cases had significantly higher TCR repertoire richness than controls, but evenness did not differ.

Sequencing used immunoSEQ multiplex PCR; TCRdb keeps in-frame clones, though not all of them. This sample contains about 39,000 clones. As regards this clone: Its antigen is undetermined. The read ends 3 residues shy of where the CDR3 ends; the end is completed using the germline J gene.

Germline loops: CDR1 DFQATT, CDR2 SNEGSKA (reference sequence). V was clipped by 6 bases and J by 5 bases, with 13 bases between them. The CDR3 length is 12 residues. The sequenced material came from blood buffy coat. This clonotype was obtained from a woman between 18 and 70 years old with a cervical HPV16 infection that either progressed to CIN3+ or cleared (not recorded which). The chain has TRBV20-1 and TRBJ1-2; TRBD1 might be the D (5 bases). CDR3 DNA (partial): TGCAGTGCCAAGACCAGGGCTTATGGC. Its translation is CSAKTRAYG. The complete CDR3 reads CSAKTRAYGYTF.